This entry lists 21 T cell receptor beta chains sequenced from one sample in a study of T cells after yellow fever vaccination. TCRdb re-derived calls from the 5' RACE reads in MiXCR, one entry per CDR3 protein. The data hold roughly 4,800 distinct CDR3 sequences, with around 8% observed a single time. The sequences come from PBMCs, either bulk or a sorted T-cell subset (CD4+, CD8+, memory, or dextramer-sorted; not recorded which), collected 15 days after the yellow fever booster vaccination. The receptors originated from a man under 40 who received the YFV17D yellow fever vaccine.

This clonotype is judged medium-sized. The chain combines TRBV5-1 with TRBJ2-2, with D perhaps assigned TRBD1 or TRBD2 (5 bases each). Germline V gene lookup returns CDR1 SGHRS and CDR2 YFSETQ. CDR3 length: 15 amino acids. Deletions cut 0 bases from V and 6 bases from J, with 12 bases between. The CDR3 DNA reads as TGCGCCAGCAGCTTGGAAAGGGGAGTGGCCGGGGAGCTGTTTTTT. It yields the protein CASSLERGVAGELFF. The whole variable domain, remainder taken from reference TRBV5-1 and TRBJ2-2, is KAGVTQTPRYLIKTRGQQVTLSCSPISGHRSVSWYQQTPGQGLQFLFEYFSETQRNKGNFPGRFSGRQFSNSRSEMNVSTLELGDSALYLCASSLERGVAGELFFGEGSRLTVL.

In its sample, this clonotype ranks as medium-sized. The CDR3 loop is CASSPGTAKAFF. The CDR3 bases are TGTGCCAGCAGCCCGGGGACAGCCAAAGCTTTCTTT. V gene TRBV3-1 combines with J gene TRBJ1-1; 7 bases agree with TRBD1. CDR3 length equals 12 residues. Losses at the gene ends were 4 bases for V and 9 bases for J; bases not matched to a gene: 5. Germline CDR1 and CDR2: LGHDT and YNNKEL (reference sequence).

This clonotype is judged medium-sized (0.01 to 0.1%). The rearrangement joins TRBV12-3 or TRBV12-4 to TRBJ2-6; D assignment may be TRBD1 or TRBD2 (5 bases each). There are 16 residues in the CDR3. Trimming took off 6 bases at V and 0 bases at J, with 12 bases between the two ends. This chain's CDR3 is CASSSGPHSGANVLTF. As DNA, the CDR3 is TGTGCCAGCAGCTCGGGACCGCACTCTGGGGCCAACGTCCTGACTTTC.

By sample fraction, this clonotype is medium-sized (0.01 to 0.1%). The chain recombines TRBV5-4 with TRBJ2-3; no firm D call. V lost 0 bases and J lost 2, with 7 bases in between. Looked up from germline, CDR1 is SGHNT and CDR2 is YYREEE (reference sequence). The CDR3 loop spans 14 amino acids. CDR3 DNA: TGTGCCAGCAGCTTGGATTTGTCCACAGATACGCAGTATTTT. It specifies CASSLDLSTDTQYF.

This clonotype is medium-sized in the sample. J is TRBJ2-3 and V is TRBV20-1; a possible D gene is TRBD1 (6 bases). In germline, CDR1 is DFQATT, CDR2 SNEGSKA (reference sequence). The CDR3 is made up of 15 amino acids. Trimming stripped 3 bases from V and 1 base from J, with 14 bases between. The CDR3 here is CSARGTGLRTDTQYF. The CDR3 DNA reads as TGCAGTGCTAGGGGAACAGGGCTTCGCACAGATACGCAGTATTTT.

This clonotype was observed at least ten times. The chain is built from TRBV20-1 and TRBJ2-7, with TRBD1 matching over 8 bases. Germline lookup yields CDR1 DFQATT and CDR2 SNEGSKA (reference sequence). The CDR3 runs to 14 residues. Trimming cost V 6 bases and J 2 bases; bases outside gene matches: 9. In nucleotides, the CDR3 is TGCAGTGCCACGAACGCAGGGGGCCCCTACGAGCAGTACTTC. It codes for CSATNAGGPYEQYF.

This clonotype is judged medium-sized. V usage is TRBV15 and J usage is TRBJ2-7; no definite D call. Trimming removed 1 base at V and 0 bases at J, with 7 bases between. CDR3 length equals 14 residues. The germline V gene has CDR1 LNHNV and CDR2 YYDKDF (reference sequence). The CDR3 bases are TGTGCCACCAGCAGAGGTGGATCCTCCTACGAGCAGTACTTC. This encodes CATSRGGSSYEQYF. Complete variable domain (other parts from reference TRBV15 and TRBJ2-7): DAMVIQNPRYQVTQFGKPVTLSCSQTLNHNVMYWYQQKSSQAPKLLFHYYDKDFNNEADTPDNFQSRRPNTSFCFLDIRSPGLGDTAMYLCATSRGGSSYEQYFGPGTRLTVT.

This clonotype is deemed medium-sized. The chain links TRBV20-1 to TRBJ2-7, with a tentative D call TRBD2 (6 bases). CDR1 DFQATT and CDR2 SNEGSKA come from the germline V gene (reference sequence). The CDR3 contains 14 residues. The V end lost 5 bases, the J end lost 2 bases, and 16 bases lay between the germline ends. CDR3 in amino acids: CSAQGGTYTYEQYF. CDR3 sequence (DNA): TGCAGTGCTCAGGGCGGGACTTACACCTACGAGCAGTACTTC.

This sequence joins TRBV7-2 and TRBJ2-6; D gene unclear. The CDR3 spans 13 residues. V lost 8 bases, J lost 0 bases, and 5 bases lay in between. The V gene's germline CDR1 is SGHTA and CDR2 FQGNSA. CDR3 nucleotides: TGTGCCAGCGGATTCTCTGGGGCCAACGTCCTGACTTTC. It codes for CASGFSGANVLTF.

This clonotype is categorized as medium-sized. The chain recombines TRBV12-3 or TRBV12-4 with TRBJ2-7, with D possibly matching TRBD2 (6 bases). V was clipped by 10 bases and J by 1 base, with 17 bases between them. CDR3 length: 14 amino acids. The DNA for the CDR3 is TGTGCCATAATTCTTAGCGGTAGTTCCTACGAGCAGTACTTC. Translation: CAIILSGSSYEQYF.

This clonotype is medium-sized (0.01 to 0.1%) in the sample. V and J are TRBV7-8 and TRBJ2-5, with D perhaps matching TRBD2 (5 bases). V lost 1 base and J 4 bases, leaving 16 bases between the germline ends. Germline CDR1 reads SGHVS; CDR2 reads FQNEAQ. The length of the CDR3 is 16 residues. CDR3 DNA: TGTGCCAGCAGCTTAGAGCGAGGGAGTGCTGGAGAGACCCAGTACTTC. It encodes CASSLERGSAGETQYF.

This clonotype was counted ten times or more. The V and J genes are TRBV6-2 or TRBV6-3 and TRBJ2-5, with D maybe TRBD1 (7 bases). Germline V CDR1 and CDR2: MNHEY, SVGEGT. V was pared by 6 bases and J by 4 bases, with 18 bases between. The length of the CDR3 is 15 residues. In nucleotides, the CDR3 is TGTGCCAGCAGCAACATCAGGGGGGATGGAGAGACCCAGTACTTC. Amino acid sequence: CASSNIRGDGETQYF.

By sample share, this clonotype is medium-sized. This chain links TRBV20-1 with TRBJ2-6; D is unresolved. The V gene lost 6 bases and the J gene lost 4 bases, with 7 bases spanning the gap. The CDR3 contains 12 residues. Per the germline V gene, CDR1 is DFQATT and CDR2 is SNEGSKA (reference sequence). The CDR3 DNA reads TGCAGTGCCCTGATGGGGGCCAACGTCCTGACTTTC. Residues: CSALMGANVLTF.

By frequency in the sample, this clonotype is medium-sized (0.01 to 0.1%). V gene TRBV5-1 combines with J gene TRBJ2-1, with 12 bases aligning to TRBD1. Trimming at V came to 5 bases and at J to 9 bases, leaving 9 bases not matched to a gene. This CDR3 has 15 residues. Germline CDR1 reads SGHRS; CDR2 reads YFSETQ. The CDR3 protein is CASRPTGTGGGEQFF. Here the CDR3 DNA reads TGCGCCAGCAGGCCGACCGGGACAGGGGGCGGTGAGCAGTTCTTC.

In its sample, this clonotype ranks as medium-sized. This chain links TRBV2 with TRBJ2-3; 7 positions match TRBD2. The CDR3 is made up of 15 amino acids. J gave up 0 bases and V 6 bases, and 6 bases lay outside the gene matches. CDR1 is SNHLY and CDR2 is FYNNEI in the germline V gene. The CDR3, as DNA: TGTGCCAGCAGACCCAGCGGGACCAGCACAGATACGCAGTATTTT. Translated, it gives CASRPSGTSTDTQYF.

This clonotype is classed as medium-sized. This CDR3 is CASSPGGSDIAYNEQFF. CDR3 DNA: TGTGCCAGCAGCCCAGGAGGAAGCGACATAGCCTACAATGAGCAGTTCTTC. The chain links TRBV4-2 to TRBJ2-1; the D gene is possibly TRBD2 (5 bases). Trimming cost V 4 bases and J 2 bases, with 18 bases left between them. The CDR3 totals 17 residues. The germline V gene encodes CDR1 LGHNA and CDR2 YNFKEQ.

This sequence joins TRBV20-1 and TRBJ1-1, with unresolved D. Germline-derived CDR1 and CDR2 are DFQATT and SNEGSKA (reference sequence). This CDR3 region has 12 residues. CDR3 amino acids: CRTLTVNTEAFF. For the CDR3, the DNA is TGCAGAACCCTAACAGTGAACACTGAAGCTTTCTTT.

This clonotype is medium-sized. V is TRBV23-1 and J is TRBJ1-6, with 8 nucleotides matching TRBD1. TRBV23-1 counts as an open reading frame of uncertain function. This CDR3 has 16 residues. Trimming cost V 0 bases and J 8 bases; bases outside gene matches: 6. The CDR3, as DNA: TGCGCCAGCAGTCAATCGCGAACAGGGGGTTATTCACCCCTCCACTTT. The encoded protein is CASSQSRTGGYSPLHF.

Sample share makes this clonotype medium-sized (0.01 to 0.1%). The gene calls are TRBV20-1 and TRBJ1-4; D uncertain. CDR3 length: 16 amino acids. Trimming took 0 bases from V and 7 from J, leaving 18 bases between them. Germline lookup yields CDR1 DFQATT and CDR2 SNEGSKA (reference sequence). This chain's CDR3 is CSARDRGAHTVEKLFF. The CDR3 DNA is TGCAGTGCTAGAGACCGGGGAGCTCACACCGTTGAAAAACTGTTTTTT.

By proportion, this clonotype is medium-sized. The genes are TRBV3-1 and TRBJ2-5, with 7 nucleotides matching TRBD1. CDR1 and CDR2 (germline): LGHDT, YNNKEL (reference sequence). The CDR3 extends over 16 amino acids. V lost 1 base and J lost 5; bases outside the gene matches: 10. The CDR3 DNA follows: TGTGCCAGCAGCCAAGGGGGAAAGGGGGCTGGGGAGACCCAGTACTTC. It encodes CASSQGGKGAGETQYF.

By sample fraction, this clonotype is medium-sized (0.01 to 0.1%). V gene TRBV2 combines with J gene TRBJ2-1, with 15 positions matching TRBD2. The CDR3 loop spans 17 amino acids. V dropped 7 bases and J dropped 2; count of bases not matched to a gene: 6. Germline assignment: CDR1 SNHLY and CDR2 FYNNEI. CDR3 loop: CASIAGTSGRTYNEQFF. The CDR3 DNA follows: TGTGCCAGCATTGCCGGGACTAGCGGGAGGACCTACAATGAGCAGTTCTTC.